The 17 T cell receptor beta chains given below trace back to one sample, sequenced in a study of cytomegalovirus exposure and HLA in healthy donors. Primers: 60 Vbeta forward and 13 Jbeta reverse. Sequencing used immunoSEQ multiplex PCR; TCRdb keeps in-frame clones, though not all of them. The sample holds tens of thousands of clones, about four fifths seen once. Sequencing was performed on PBMCs. The receptors were gathered from a man between 25 and 39 years old in good health and CMV-seronegative.

This clone showed up just a few times. The chain has TRBV6-1 and TRBJ1-2; a possible D gene is TRBD1 (5 bases). This CDR3 contains 10 residues. V was cut by 9 bases and J by 5 bases, with 7 bases left in between. Germline lookup yields CDR1 MNHNS and CDR2 SASEGT. DNA for the CDR3: TGTGCCAGTGGACAATATGGCTACACCTTC. The encoded protein is CASGQYGYTF.

This clone occurred a few times. The chain has TRBV30 and TRBJ2-3, with 7 positions matching TRBD1. Germline CDR1 GTSNPN, CDR2 SVGIG (reference sequence). This CDR3 contains 14 residues. Losses at the gene ends were 7 bases for V and 4 bases for J; bases not matched to a gene: 11. CDR3 nucleotides: TGTGCCTTTTCGACAGGGAGCTTTGCAGATACGCAGTATTTT. Amino acid sequence: CAFSTGSFADTQYF.

This chain uses TRBV5-1 with TRBJ2-7, with TRBD2 matching over 15 bases. CDR1 and CDR2 from the germline V gene are SGHRS and YFSETQ. This CDR3 spans 18 amino acids. The V gene end was trimmed by 3 bases and the J gene end by 0 bases; junction bases not matched to a gene: 7. The CDR3 bases are TGCGCCAGCAGCTGGGGACTAGCGGGAGGCACCAGCTCCTACGAGCAGTACTTC. Protein sequence: CASSWGLAGGTSSYEQYF.

The chain has TRBV6-5 and TRBJ2-7, with TRBD2 as a possible D gene (6 bases). V was cut by 8 bases and J by 4 bases, with 6 bases left in between. The CDR3 has 10 residues. CDR1 and CDR2 from the germline V gene are MNHEY and SVGAGI. CDR3: CASGLYEQYF. The CDR3 DNA reads TGTGCCAGCGGACTATACGAGCAGTACTTC.

The chain carries TRBV6-1 and TRBJ2-4, with D possibly being TRBD1 (5 bases). Trimming stripped 2 bases from V and 5 bases from J, with 10 bases between. CDR3 length: 14 amino acids. CDR1 and CDR2 (germline): MNHNS, SASEGT. The CDR3 sequence is CASSERTPQNIQYF. CDR3 in DNA: TGTGCCAGCAGTGAAAGGACACCTCAAAACATTCAGTACTTC.

The chain couples TRBV6-6 to TRBJ1-5; D might be TRBD1 (6 bases). The CDR3 length is 15 residues. Germline V lookup: CDR1 MNHNY, CDR2 SVGAGI (reference sequence). V lost 5 bases to trimming and J lost 5 bases, with 16 bases between them. The CDR3 coding sequence is TGTGCCAGCAGTCTACAGGGATTTCCTTATCAGCCCCAGCATTTT. It encodes CASSLQGFPYQPQHF.

This sequence joins TRBV15 and TRBJ2-1; 10 bases fit TRBD1. J gave up 9 bases and V 1 base, and 6 bases lay outside the gene matches. Germline CDR1 is LNHNV and CDR2 is YYDKDF (reference sequence). The CDR3 runs to 15 residues. DNA for the CDR3: TGTGCCACCAGCAGAGGAGGACAGGGGGAAGGTGAGCAGTTCTTC. It is translated as CATSRGGQGEGEQFF.

The chain links TRBV5-1 to TRBJ1-2; 9 positions agree with TRBD1. This CDR3 contains 18 residues. Germline CDR1 reads SGHRS; CDR2 reads YFSETQ. With V trimmed by 3 bases and J by 4 bases, 16 bases remained unmatched. The CDR3 loop is CASSSGTGKSIGGYGYTF. The CDR3 region has the DNA TGCGCCAGCAGCTCTGGGACAGGGAAGAGCATAGGTGGCTATGGCTACACCTTC.

This clone was seen at least ten times. The chain employs TRBV28 and TRBJ1-1; D is perhaps TRBD1 (5 bases). Trimming stripped 3 bases from V and 4 bases from J, with 9 bases between. The length of the CDR3 is 13 residues. Germline V gives CDR1 MDHEN, CDR2 SYDVKM. The CDR3 nucleotides read TGTGCCAGCAGTTTGGGACTACTCACTGAAGCTTTCTTT. Translated: CASSLGLLTEAFF.

The genes are TRBV27 and TRBJ1-1; TRBD1 might be the D (5 bases). Trimming left V 4 bases short and J 3 bases short, with 12 bases between. Germline V gene data show CDR1 as MNHEY and CDR2 as SMNVEV (reference sequence). The CDR3 loop spans 14 amino acids. The CDR3 sequence: CASSYAGGDTEAFF. For the CDR3, the DNA is TGTGCCAGCAGTTACGCCGGGGGGGACACTGAAGCTTTCTTT.

This chain links TRBV2 with TRBJ2-7; D possibly corresponds to TRBD1 (5 bases). Germline CDR1 is SNHLY and CDR2 is FYNNEI. This CDR3 is built from 11 residues. The V end lost 5 bases, the J end lost 7 bases, and 9 bases lay between the germline ends. This CDR3 reads CASSTYREQYF. The CDR3 region has the DNA TGTGCCAGCAGTACCTACAGGGAGCAGTACTTC.

As concerns this clone: The same CDR3 arises from other DNA sequences in this sample as well. In nucleotides, the CDR3 is TGTGCCAGCAGTTTACAGGAAAAACTGTTTTTT. Translated: CASSLQEKLFF. The genes are TRBV28 and TRBJ1-4; D not resolved. There are 11 residues in the CDR3. V was pared by 2 bases and J by 8 bases, with 3 bases between. The germline gives CDR1 MDHEN, CDR2 SYDVKM. Combining the CDR3 with reference TRBV28 and TRBJ1-4 gives the whole variable domain DVKVTQSSRYLVKRTGEKVFLECVQDMDHENMFWYRQDPGLGLRLIYFSYDVKMKEKGDIPEGYSVSREKKERFSLILESASTNQTSMYLCASSLQEKLFFGSGTQLSVL.

This chain joins TRBV5-5 and TRBJ1-5, with D perhaps matching TRBD1 (6 bases). Germline values: CDR1 SGHKS, CDR2 YYEKEE (reference sequence). The V gene lost 1 base and the J gene lost 0 bases, with 11 bases spanning the gap. The CDR3 runs to 16 residues. CDR3 in amino acids: CASSLLGGDSNQPQHF. CDR3 coding DNA: TGTGCCAGCAGCTTGTTAGGGGGGGATAGCAATCAGCCCCAGCATTTT.

V is TRBV6-5 and J is TRBJ1-5, with 7 bases that match TRBD1. V shed 6 bases and J 4 bases; nucleotides not matched to a gene: 3. Germline V gene lookup returns CDR1 MNHEY and CDR2 SVGAGI. This CDR3 is built from 13 residues. The CDR3 DNA follows: TGTGCCAGCAGGTCGACAGGGAATCAGCCCCAGCATTTT. Its translation: CASRSTGNQPQHF.

The chain uses TRBV7-3 and TRBJ2-3; no definite D call. V was trimmed by 6 bases and J by 0 bases, leaving 10 bases between them. Germline V gene lookup returns CDR1 SGHTA and CDR2 FQGTGA. This CDR3 comprises 14 residues. The CDR3 region has the DNA TGTGCCAGCAGTAGAGGAACTAGCACAGATACGCAGTATTTT. As protein: CASSRGTSTDTQYF.

This clone was seen a handful of times. The gene calls are TRBV30 and TRBJ2-3; D not certain. V gave up 3 bases and J gave up 6 bases, with 7 bases separating them. CDR1 GTSNPN and CDR2 SVGIG come from the germline V gene (reference sequence). The CDR3 totals 11 residues. This CDR3 is CAWSSLDTQYF. For the CDR3, the DNA is TGTGCCTGGAGCTCTCTGGATACGCAGTATTTT.

The chain uses TRBV30 and TRBJ1-5, with D hard to call. The germline CDR1 and CDR2 sequences are GTSNPN and SVGIG (reference sequence). The V end lost 4 bases, the J end lost 4 bases, and 8 bases lay between the germline ends. There are 12 residues in the CDR3. CDR3: CAWKTGNQPQHF. The DNA of the CDR3 is TGTGCCTGGAAGACGGGAAATCAGCCCCAGCATTTT.